The subject of this entry is one T cell receptor (beta chain). In the original analysis: Estimation of nucleated cell counts relied on the amplification of reference gene primers. Libraries were prepared by immunoSEQ multiplex PCR; TCRdb keeps only in-frame clonotypes and omits some of them. V and J calls and clone size follow that table, whereas D and trimming were derived from the DNA. This repertoire shows some 270,000 clones, 80% to 90% found once; its top ten account for around 10%. The record originates from a study of blood T cell repertoires in COVID-19. Study overall: Collection of acute and convalescent COVID-19 samples took place in the United States, Italy and Spain.

The CDR3 extends over 11 amino acids. CDR1 is GTSNPN and CDR2 is SVGIG in the germline V gene (reference sequence). Trimming left V 3 bases short and J 8 bases short, with 10 bases between. The sequence was obtained from a woman aged 70-85 years with acute or convalescent COVID-19. The sequencing input was peripheral blood. V usage is TRBV30 and J usage is TRBJ1-1; the D gene is possibly TRBD1 (5 bases). The CDR3 spells CAWRDRTEAFF. The CDR3 DNA reads as TGTGCCTGGAGGGACCGGACAGAAGCTTTCTTT. Full variable domain (remainder filled in from reference TRBV30 and TRBJ1-1): SQTIHQWPATLVQPVGSPLSLECTVEGTSNPNLYWYRQAAGRGLQLLFYSVGIGQISSEVPQNLSASRPQDRQFILSSKKLLLSDSGFYLCAWRDRTEAFFGQGTRLTVV.